A selection of T cell receptor beta chains follows, all from one sample in a study of blood T cell repertoires in COVID-19. TCRdb's copy holds only in-frame clones and misses some; the assay was immunoSEQ multiplex PCR. The sample lists about 130,000 clones, about 87% seen once, with around 3.4% in the top ten. The specimen was peripheral blood. The source of these receptors is a woman aged 55-69 years with acute or convalescent COVID-19. Both conserved end residues are part of each CDR3. The D gene is left open where the match is weak. Only part of the rows carry a size: once, few, many, or a class if the clone is expanded.

j_gene: TRBJ2-1; abundance: .; v_gene: TRBV3-1/TRBV3-2; d_gene: .; CDR3nt: TGTGCCAGCAGCCAAGTGGGAGGCGTGGGGTACAATGAGCAGTTCTTC; CDR3aa: CASSQVGGVGYNEQFF
j_gene: TRBJ2-3; abundance: once; v_gene: TRBV5-1; d_gene: .; CDR3nt: TGCGCCAGCAGACCTGGACAGAGCACAGATACGCAGTATTTT; CDR3aa: CASRPGQSTDTQYF
j_gene: TRBJ1-4; abundance: .; v_gene: TRBV5-1; d_gene: .; CDR3nt: TGCGCCAGCAGCGGCGGGTCGGGGACTAATGAAAAACTGTTTTTT; CDR3aa: CASSGGSGTNEKLFF
j_gene: TRBJ2-1; abundance: .; v_gene: TRBV5-1; d_gene: .; CDR3nt: TGCGCCAGCAACGTTCTGGGACTTGGCGACAATGAGCAGTTCTTC; CDR3aa: CASNVLGLGDNEQFF
j_gene: TRBJ2-7; abundance: once; v_gene: TRBV19; d_gene: TRBD2; CDR3nt: TGTGCCAGTAGTATATCAGGACTAGCGGCAAAGCAGTACTTC; CDR3aa: CASSISGLAAKQYF
j_gene: TRBJ1-4; abundance: .; v_gene: TRBV7-6; d_gene: TRBD1; CDR3nt: TGTGCCAGCAGCTTAAACCCTACAGGGGGCGGAGAAAAACTGTTTTTT; CDR3aa: CASSLNPTGGGEKLFF
j_gene: TRBJ1-5; abundance: .; v_gene: TRBV2; d_gene: .; CDR3nt: TGTGCCAGCAGGCCAGGACAGTTCAATCAGCCCCAGCATTTT; CDR3aa: CASRPGQFNQPQHF
j_gene: TRBJ1-2; abundance: .; v_gene: TRBV19; d_gene: TRBD1; CDR3nt: TGTGCCAGTAGTATAGGCCTACAGGGGTCCAACTATGGCTACACCTTC; CDR3aa: CASSIGLQGSNYGYTF
j_gene: TRBJ2-5; abundance: .; v_gene: TRBV18; d_gene: .; CDR3nt: TGTGCCAGCTCACCACCGGCGGCCTCAGAGACCCAGTACTTC; CDR3aa: CASSPPAASETQYF
j_gene: TRBJ1-3; abundance: once; v_gene: TRBV5-1; d_gene: .; CDR3nt: TGCGCCAGCAGTCAAGGGGCAACCTCTGGAAACACCATATATTTT; CDR3aa: CASSQGATSGNTIYF
j_gene: TRBJ1-1; abundance: .; v_gene: TRBV6-2/TRBV6-3; d_gene: TRBD1; CDR3nt: TGTGCCAGCAGTGACCGGGACAGGCCCAACACTGAAGCTTTCTTT; CDR3aa: CASSDRDRPNTEAFF
j_gene: TRBJ2-7; abundance: .; v_gene: TRBV6-5; d_gene: TRBD2; CDR3nt: TGTGCCAGCAGTTACTATGGGGGGGAATACGAGCAGTACTTC; CDR3aa: CASSYYGGEYEQYF
j_gene: TRBJ2-5; abundance: few; v_gene: TRBV11-2; d_gene: .; CDR3nt: TGTGCCAGCAGCTTAGGGATAGCGGAAGAGACCCAGTACTTC; CDR3aa: CASSLGIAEETQYF
j_gene: TRBJ2-1; abundance: .; v_gene: TRBV5-1; d_gene: TRBD1; CDR3nt: TGCGCCAGCAGCCCCGGGACAGGGTTCAATGAGCAGTTCTTC; CDR3aa: CASSPGTGFNEQFF
j_gene: TRBJ2-2; abundance: once; v_gene: TRBV24-1; d_gene: TRBD1; CDR3nt: TGTGCCACCAGTGACCAGGGGGAACGAGCCAGCGGGGAGCTGTTTTTT; CDR3aa: CATSDQGERASGELFF
j_gene: TRBJ1-1; abundance: .; v_gene: TRBV2; d_gene: TRBD1; CDR3nt: TGTGCCAGCAGCCTGGGACAGATGAACACTGAAGCTTTCTTT; CDR3aa: CASSLGQMNTEAFF
j_gene: TRBJ2-2; abundance: .; v_gene: TRBV6-5; d_gene: .; CDR3nt: TGTGCCAGCAGTTTCGGACAGCTAAACACCGGGGAGCTGTTTTTT; CDR3aa: CASSFGQLNTGELFF
j_gene: TRBJ1-2; abundance: .; v_gene: TRBV29-1; d_gene: .; CDR3nt: TGCAGCGTCCCGGGTGAAAACTATGGCTACACCTTC; CDR3aa: CSVPGENYGYTF
j_gene: TRBJ2-2; abundance: .; v_gene: TRBV6-4; d_gene: .; CDR3nt: TGTGCCAGCAGTACCGACAGTTACACCGGGGAGCTGTTTTTT; CDR3aa: CASSTDSYTGELFF